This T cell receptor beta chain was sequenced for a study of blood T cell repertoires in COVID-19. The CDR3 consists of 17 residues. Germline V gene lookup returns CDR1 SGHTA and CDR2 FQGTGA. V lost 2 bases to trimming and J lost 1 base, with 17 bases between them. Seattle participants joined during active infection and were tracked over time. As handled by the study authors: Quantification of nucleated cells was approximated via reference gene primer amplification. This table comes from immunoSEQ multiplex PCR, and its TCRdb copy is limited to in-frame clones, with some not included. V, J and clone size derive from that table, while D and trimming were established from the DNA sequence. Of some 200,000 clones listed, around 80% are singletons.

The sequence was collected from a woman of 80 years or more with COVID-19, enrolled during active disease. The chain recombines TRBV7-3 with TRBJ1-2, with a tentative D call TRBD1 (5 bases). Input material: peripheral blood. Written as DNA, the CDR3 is TGTGCCAGCAGCTTACAGGCCTGGGGCGGGGGTAACTATGGCTACACCTTC. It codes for CASSLQAWGGGNYGYTF.